This T cell receptor beta chain appears in the sequencing data of a study of shared clonotypes between healthy human individuals. Study results and caveats: Across a handful of donors, naive CD4 shared around 5.4%, naive CD8 3.5% to 4%, memory CD4 roughly 2.3%, memory CD8 roughly 0.37%.

From germline, CDR1 is MDHEN and CDR2 SYDVKM. The CDR3 totals 14 residues. V was clipped by 6 bases and J by 3 bases, with 14 bases between them. It was CD45RO-negative cells, positively selected for CCR7, that made up naive CD8 cells, with terminally differentiated effector memory CD45RA+ cells excluded. Running of the assay took place at deep level. Generated by immunoSEQ multiplex PCR, the TCRdb table keeps only in-frame clones and is missing some. The sample has around 1,900,000 clones, about 93% seen once; the top ten hold over 1.5%. About this clone: Its antigen remains unidentified.

The receptor was isolated from a man younger than 35 in good health. Some clones in this sample may be carry-over from other donors' samples. Sample: naive CD8+ T cells from PBMCs. This chain uses TRBV28 with TRBJ1-1; no definite D call. The CDR3 DNA reads TGTGCCAGCAGCCTTCTCCCGGCAGACACTGAAGCTTTCTTT. Translating it yields CASSLLPADTEAFF.